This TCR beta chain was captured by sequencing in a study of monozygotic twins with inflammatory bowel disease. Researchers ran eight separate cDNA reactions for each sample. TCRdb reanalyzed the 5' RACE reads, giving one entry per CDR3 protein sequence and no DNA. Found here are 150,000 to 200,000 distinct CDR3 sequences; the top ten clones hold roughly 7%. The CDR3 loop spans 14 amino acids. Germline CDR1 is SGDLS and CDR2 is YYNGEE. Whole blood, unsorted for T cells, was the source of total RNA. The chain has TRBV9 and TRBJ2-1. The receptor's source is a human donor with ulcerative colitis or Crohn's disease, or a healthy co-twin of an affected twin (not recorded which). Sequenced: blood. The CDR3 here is CASSVWGSYNEQFF. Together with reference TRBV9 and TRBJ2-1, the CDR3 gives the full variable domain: DSGVTQTPKHLITATGQRVTLRCSPRSGDLSVYWYQQSLDQGLQFLIQYYNGEERAKGNILERFSAQQFPDLHSELNLSSLELGDSALYFCASSVWGSYNEQFFGPGTRLTVL.